The 9 T cell receptor beta chains reported below all come from one sample, sequenced in a study of vaccination effects on CD4 cells after COVID-19. The repertoire was sequenced with immunoSEQ multiplex PCR; TCRdb's copy has only in-frame clones and lacks some. The repertoire holds 25,000 to 35,000 clones, with 72% as singletons. CD4+ T cells specific for antigen were expanded with viral peptide pools by the ViraFEST assay before sequencing. Cells that had been cultured for 10 days were the source of isolated CD4+ T cells. Nobody among the vaccine recipients had prior SARS-CoV-2 infection (nucleocapsid antibodies were negative). The antigens for these receptors are not known. The material sequenced was CD4+ T cells from PBMCs cultured with SARS-CoV-2 spike peptides, taken before COVID-19 vaccination. These receptors all stem from a human donor who received a COVID-19 vaccine.

The genes are TRBV10-3 and TRBJ2-5; D is unclear. Germline assignment: CDR1 ENHRY and CDR2 SYGVKD. CDR3 length: 14 residues. Trimming took off 2 bases at V and 1 base at J, with 8 bases between the two ends. CDR3 sequence: CAISEVWGQETQYF. The CDR3 region has the DNA TGTGCCATCAGTGAGGTTTGGGGCCAAGAGACCCAGTACTTC.

The chain couples TRBV12-5 to TRBJ2-5; 13 bases align to TRBD2. The CDR3 runs 16 residues. CDR1 LGHNT and CDR2 FRNRAP come from the germline V gene. V gave up 7 bases and J gave up 4 bases; unmatched junction bases: 9. CDR3 sequence: CASVLGLAGVSETQYF. CDR3 in DNA: TGTGCTAGTGTACTAGGACTAGCGGGAGTGTCAGAGACCCAGTACTTC. Full variable domain (remainder filled in from reference TRBV12-5 and TRBJ2-5): DARVTQTPRHKVTEMGQEVTMRCQPILGHNTVFWYRQTMMQGLELLAYFRNRAPLDDSGMPKDRFSAEMPDATLATLKIQPSEPRDSAVYFCASVLGLAGVSETQYFGPGTRLLVL.

V is TRBV2 and J is TRBJ1-1; D is perhaps TRBD1 (6 bases). Germline V gives CDR1 SNHLY, CDR2 FYNNEI. The CDR3 spans 14 residues. V was shortened by 6 bases and J by 0 bases, with 11 bases between the two germline ends. The CDR3 coding sequence is TGTGCCAGCAGGAAACAGGGTATGAACACTGAAGCTTTCTTT. This codes for CASRKQGMNTEAFF. Variable domain in full (rest from reference TRBV2 and TRBJ1-1): EPEVTQTPSHQVTQMGQEVILRCVPISNHLYFYWYRQILGQKVEFLVSFYNNEISEKSEIFDDQFSVERPDGSNFTLKIRSTKLEDSAMYFCASRKQGMNTEAFFGQGTRLTVV.

This clone has only one observation. CDR3 nucleotides: TGTGCCAGCTCACCTCCAGATACGCAGTATTTT. It specifies CASSPPDTQYF. The rearrangement joins TRBV18 to TRBJ2-3; no clear D gene. Germline CDR1 and CDR2: KGHSH and LQKENI. V was trimmed by 3 bases and J by 4 bases, leaving 2 bases between them. The CDR3 extends over 11 amino acids.

The chain has TRBV7-2 and TRBJ2-1; 12 bases agree with TRBD2. The V segment lost 5 bases and the J segment 5 bases; nucleotides outside the gene matches: 7. CDR3 length equals 16 residues. Looked up from germline, CDR1 is SGHTA and CDR2 is FQGNSA. DNA of the CDR3: TGTGCCAGCAGCCCTCGAGGACTAGCGGGGCACAATGAGCAGTTCTTC. Its protein is CASSPRGLAGHNEQFF.

The J gene is TRBJ2-5, the V gene TRBV5-1; D ambiguous. Trimming left V 4 bases short and J 7 bases short, with 11 bases between. CDR1 and CDR2 from the germline V gene are SGHRS and YFSETQ. This CDR3 has 12 amino acids. CDR3 region: CASSQNPGTQYF. The DNA of the CDR3 is TGCGCCAGCAGCCAGAATCCCGGGACCCAGTACTTC.

The chain employs TRBV5-4 and TRBJ2-4; D perhaps matches TRBD2 (5 bases). CDR1 is SGHNT and CDR2 is YYREEE in the germline V gene (reference sequence). The CDR3 contains 13 residues. The germline V and J ends were trimmed by 1 base and 5 bases, with 7 bases remaining between them. DNA of the CDR3: TGTGCCAGCAGCTTGTACGGGGAAAACATTCAGTACTTC. This gives the protein CASSLYGENIQYF. Based on the CDR3 plus reference TRBV5-4 and TRBJ2-4, the full variable domain is ETGVTQSPTHLIKTRGQQVTLRCSSQSGHNTVSWYQQALGQGPQFIFQYYREEENGRGNFPPRFSGLQFPNYSSELNVNALELDDSALYLCASSLYGENIQYFGAGTRLSVL.

This clone was detected only once. The V and J genes are TRBV19 and TRBJ1-5, with 7 bases matching TRBD1. The CDR3 extends over 15 amino acids. V dropped 4 bases and J dropped 3; count of bases not matched to a gene: 6. CDR1 is LNHDA, CDR2 SQIVND, per germline (reference sequence). The chain's CDR3 is CASSTQTGSNQPQHF. CDR3 DNA sequence: TGTGCCAGTAGTACTCAGACAGGGTCCAATCAGCCCCAGCATTTT.

J is TRBJ1-2 and V is TRBV7-8, with TRBD1 matching over 8 bases. Trimming took 5 bases from V and 8 from J; bases not matched to a gene: 7. Germline V gene lookup returns CDR1 SGHVS and CDR2 FQNEAQ. The CDR3 is made up of 13 amino acids. The CDR3 bases are TGTGCCAGCAGCGACCGACAGGGGAGCGGCTACACCTTC. Translated: CASSDRQGSGYTF.